This TCR beta chain is drawn from a study of cytomegalovirus exposure and HLA in healthy donors. Germline V gene data show CDR1 as SGDLS and CDR2 as YYNGEE. The V gene lost 5 bases and the J gene lost 8 bases, with 11 bases spanning the gap. This CDR3 spans 12 amino acids. Worth noting for this clone: Its antigen is still unknown.

It was the approximately 130-subject validation cohort, separate from the approximately 620-subject first cohort, to which the donors belonged. Libraries were prepared by immunoSEQ multiplex PCR; TCRdb keeps only in-frame clonotypes and omits some of them. The repertoire holds approximately 90,000 clones, with about 93% as singletons. Study-wide points: Both high specificity and high sensitivity reportedly marked the classifier's diagnosis of cytomegalovirus status. Associated with cytomegalovirus, according to the listing, were 164 TCR beta chains.

The chain has TRBV9 and TRBJ1-3; D remains ambiguous. The receptor was derived from a woman under 40 in good health and CMV-seropositive. Sequencing was done on a sample of PBMCs. CDR3: CASSLTLDTIYF. CDR3 sequence (DNA): TGTGCCAGCAGTCTAACCTTAGACACCATATATTTT.